The 8 T cell receptor beta chains below were found in one sample sequenced in a study of blood T cells in healthy people across ages (dated by TCRdb to the mid-2010s). To prepare the library, 5' RACE was applied. Sequenced on an Illumina HiSeq 2500. A second PCR of about 7 to 12 cycles was run with a J-beta primer mix and a sample-barcoded 5' primer. TCRdb reworked the public reads: Q25 trimming with fastp, MiXCR clone assembly, productive beta chains retained. Merged by CDR3 protein, the rows form single entries marked with the most common genes and DNA. This sample comprises about 1.7 million distinct CDR3 sequences, approximately 28% of them detected only once. The leading ten clones occupy 7.7% of the sample. Specimen: blood. These receptor sequences come from a woman aged 25-40 years in good health.

This clonotype was found a few times. The rearrangement uses TRBV10-3 and TRBJ2-7; 7 bases align to TRBD2. The V and J ends lost 10 bases and 2 bases, in that order; junction bases with no gene match: 8. The germline gives CDR1 ENHRY, CDR2 SYGVKD. The CDR3 length is 13 residues. CDR3: CATTLGLAYEQYF. CDR3 coding DNA: TGTGCCACGACTCTAGGACTAGCCTACGAGCAGTACTTC.

This clonotype was counted ten times or more. The rearrangement joins TRBV5-1 to TRBJ2-6; no clear D gene. V lost 1 base to trimming and J lost 4 bases, with 9 bases between them. CDR3 length equals 15 residues. From germline, CDR1 is SGHRS and CDR2 YFSETQ. The chain's CDR3 is CASSLKAPGANVLTF. In DNA, the CDR3 is TGCGCCAGCAGCTTGAAGGCCCCCGGGGCCAACGTCCTGACTTTC.

Details on this clonotype: Just one base apart from a much larger clone, this may be a read error. The V call is TRBV6-1, the J call TRBJ2-7; D ambiguous. With 8 bases removed from V and 0 bases from J, the gap between germline ends came to 20 bases. The germline CDR1 and CDR2 sequences are MNHNS and SASEGT. The CDR3 sequence is 16 residues long. CDR3 loop: CASQMNLGGGSYEQYF. In DNA, the CDR3 is TGTGCCAGCCAGATGAATTTGGGTGGCGGCTCCTACGAGCAGTACTTC.

On this clonotype: The conserved phenylalanine or tryptophan normally closing the CDR3 is absent here, so this likely arose from a read error. The rearrangement joins TRBV7-9 to TRBJ2-5, with no clear D. This CDR3 contains 16 residues. V gave up 2 bases and J gave up 5 bases, with 18 bases separating them. Germline assignment: CDR1 SEHNR and CDR2 FQNEAQ (reference sequence). The CDR3 protein is CASSLYIVSLHETQYS. CDR3 nucleotide sequence: TGTGCCAGCAGCTTATATATCGTTAGTCTTCATGAGACCCAGTACTCC.

Concerning this clonotype itself: The junction departs from germline at one end; a sequencing error may be responsible. The CDR3 nucleotides read TGCACCAGCAGCCAAGGCAGGGGGGAAACAGATACGCAGTATTTT. Encoded protein: CTSSQGRGETDTQYF. The genes are TRBV4-1 and TRBJ2-3; D is possibly TRBD1 (7 bases). This CDR3 region has 15 residues. CDR1 MGHRA and CDR2 YSYEKL come from the germline V gene.

The V and J genes are TRBV30 and TRBJ2-5, with D perhaps assigned TRBD1 or TRBD2 (6 bases each). CDR1 GTSNPN and CDR2 SVGIG come from the germline V gene (reference sequence). Trimming shortened V by 1 base and J by 0 bases, and 21 bases separated the two germline ends. This CDR3 has 18 amino acids. CDR3: CAWSDRGPGLRYQETQYF. In DNA, the CDR3 is TGTGCCTGGAGTGATCGGGGGCCCGGACTACGGTACCAAGAGACCCAGTACTTC.

This chain connects TRBV7-2 to TRBJ2-1; 10 nucleotides match TRBD2. The germline gives CDR1 SGHTA, CDR2 FQGNSA. This CDR3 is built from 18 residues. J lost 2 bases, V lost 3 bases, and 10 bases had no gene match. The DNA of the CDR3 is TGTGCCAGCAGCTTTGATCGGACTAGCGGTCCAGCCTACAATGAGCAGTTCTTC. Protein: CASSFDRTSGPAYNEQFF. Full variable domain (rest looked up from reference TRBV7-2 and TRBJ2-1): GAGVSQSPSNKVTEKGKDVELRCDPISGHTALYWYRQSLGQGLEFLIYFQGNSAPDKSGLPSDRFSAERTGGSVSTLTIQRTQQEDSAVYLCASSFDRTSGPAYNEQFFGPGTRLTVL.

The gene calls are TRBV4-1 and TRBJ2-5; D may be TRBD2 (5 bases). The J call is in doubt because the DNA end fits TRBJ2-7 better. Germline assignment: CDR1 MGHRA and CDR2 YSYEKL. CDR3 length equals 16 residues. In DNA, the CDR3 is TGCGCCAGCAGCCAAAGTTTGGTAGCGCGGACCTACGAGCAGTACTTC. Its translation is CASSQSLVARTYEQYF.